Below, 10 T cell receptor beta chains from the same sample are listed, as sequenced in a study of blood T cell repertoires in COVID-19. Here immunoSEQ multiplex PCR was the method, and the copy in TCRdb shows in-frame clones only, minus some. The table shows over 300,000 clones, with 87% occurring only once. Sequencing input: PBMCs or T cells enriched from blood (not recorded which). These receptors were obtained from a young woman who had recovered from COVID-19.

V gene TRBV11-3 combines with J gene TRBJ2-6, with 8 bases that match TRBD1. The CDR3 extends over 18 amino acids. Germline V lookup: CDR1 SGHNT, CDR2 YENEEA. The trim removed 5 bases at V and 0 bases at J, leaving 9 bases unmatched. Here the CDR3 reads CASSLGDRLSSGANVLTF. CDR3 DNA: TGTGCCAGCAGCCTAGGGGACAGGCTATCCTCTGGGGCCAACGTCCTGACTTTC.

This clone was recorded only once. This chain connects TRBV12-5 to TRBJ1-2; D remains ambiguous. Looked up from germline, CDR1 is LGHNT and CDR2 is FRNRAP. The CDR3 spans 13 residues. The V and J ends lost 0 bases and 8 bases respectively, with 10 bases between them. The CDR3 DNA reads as TGTGCTAGTGGTTTGGTACCGGCCGGGGGCTACACCTTC. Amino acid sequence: CASGLVPAGGYTF.

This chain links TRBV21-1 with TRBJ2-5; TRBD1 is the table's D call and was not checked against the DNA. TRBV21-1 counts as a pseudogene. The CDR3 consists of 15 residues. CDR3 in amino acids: CASSTPNRGSETQYF. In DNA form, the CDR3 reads TGTGCCAGCAGCACCCCGAACAGGGGAAGTGAGACCCAGTACTTC.

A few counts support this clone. The DNA for the CDR3 is TGTGCCAGCAGCTTCCGGGGGACGTCAATACGTGACTATGGCTACACCTTC. Translating it yields CASSFRGTSIRDYGYTF. This chain connects TRBV5-6 to TRBJ1-2; D may be TRBD1 (5 bases). CDR1 SGHDT and CDR2 YYEEEE come from the germline V gene. The CDR3 is made up of 17 amino acids. V was shortened by 2 bases and J by 3 bases, with 20 bases between the two germline ends.

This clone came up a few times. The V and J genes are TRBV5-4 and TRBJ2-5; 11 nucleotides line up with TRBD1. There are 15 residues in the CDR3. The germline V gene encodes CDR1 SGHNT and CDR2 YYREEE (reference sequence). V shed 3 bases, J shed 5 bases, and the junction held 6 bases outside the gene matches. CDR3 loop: CASSWTGGREETQYF. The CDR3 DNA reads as TGTGCCAGCAGCTGGACAGGGGGCCGAGAGGAGACCCAGTACTTC.

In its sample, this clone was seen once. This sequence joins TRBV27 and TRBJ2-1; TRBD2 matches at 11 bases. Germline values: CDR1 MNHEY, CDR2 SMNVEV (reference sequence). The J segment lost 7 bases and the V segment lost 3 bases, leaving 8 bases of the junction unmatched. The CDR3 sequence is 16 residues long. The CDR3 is CASSFISSGGPNEQFF. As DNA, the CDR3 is TGTGCCAGCAGTTTCATTTCTAGCGGGGGGCCTAATGAGCAGTTCTTC.

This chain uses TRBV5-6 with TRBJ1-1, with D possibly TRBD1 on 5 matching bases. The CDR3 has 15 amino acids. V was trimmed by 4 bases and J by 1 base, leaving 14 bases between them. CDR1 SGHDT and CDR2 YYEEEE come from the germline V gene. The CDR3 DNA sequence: TGTGCCAGCAGCCTCCGGAGGGGCCCGAACACTGAAGCTTTCTTT. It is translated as CASSLRRGPNTEAFF.

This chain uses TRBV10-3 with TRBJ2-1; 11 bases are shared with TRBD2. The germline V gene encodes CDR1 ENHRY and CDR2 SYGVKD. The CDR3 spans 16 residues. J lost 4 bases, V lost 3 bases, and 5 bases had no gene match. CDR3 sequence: CAISDVAGGDYNEQFF. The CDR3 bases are TGTGCCATCAGTGACGTAGCGGGGGGGGATTACAATGAGCAGTTCTTC.

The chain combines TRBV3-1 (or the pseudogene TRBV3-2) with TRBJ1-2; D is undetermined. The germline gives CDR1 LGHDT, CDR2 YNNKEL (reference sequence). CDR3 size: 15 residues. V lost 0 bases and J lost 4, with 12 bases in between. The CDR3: CASSQDQGGSYGYTF. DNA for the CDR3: TGTGCCAGCAGCCAAGATCAAGGAGGCAGCTATGGCTACACCTTC.

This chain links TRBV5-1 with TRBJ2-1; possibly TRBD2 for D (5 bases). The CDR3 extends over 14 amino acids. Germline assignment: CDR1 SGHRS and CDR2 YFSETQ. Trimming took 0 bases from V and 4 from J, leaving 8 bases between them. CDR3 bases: TGCGCCAGCAGCTTGGAGCCGGGGTACAATGAGCAGTTCTTC. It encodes CASSLEPGYNEQFF.